The present T cell receptor (beta chain) was sequenced within a study of post-analysis software for immune sequencing data (dated by TCRdb to 2015 to 2017). Some background on the complete study: Relapsing-remitting, secondary progressive and progressive-relapsing multiple sclerosis were recorded as disease courses, and subtype annotation was lacking for some patients. A subset of samples was prepared in parallel using single-end sample barcoding, then pooled and co-amplified after Illumina adapter ligation. The patient repertoires were set against under 12 previously published healthy control repertoires from donors whose ages ranged from 6 to 25 years. The research as a whole found: Direct clustering with F measure revealed strong co-clustering of samples prepared in the same batch, which led to a batch-effect correction. The control group was slightly older than the multiple sclerosis patient group. Patients showed significantly higher frequencies than controls for five TRBV segments, among them TRBV5-6, TRBV5-1 and TRBV20-1. Multiple sclerosis patients had significantly lower normalized Chao1 diversity than controls, a result that suggests substantial peripheral T-cell clonal expansion.

V trim: 4 bases; J trim: 11 bases; unmatched bases: 13. Reading from cysteine to phenylalanine, the CDR3 counts 16 amino acids. Solely the CDR3 DNA is kept, with 48 bases framed from the first base. From a lookup of the germline V gene (reference sequence), CDR1 and CDR2 are SEHNR and FQNEAQ. The library was built by means of PCR. The instrument was an Illumina HiSeq 2500. To reduce PCR and sequencing biases, unique molecular identifiers were incorporated into the TCR beta cDNA libraries. Every 1 to 10 million input T cells yielded 500,000 or so cDNA molecules, meaning each molecule approximated one T cell. The patient libraries were prepared and sequenced with the same protocol used for the earlier healthy control dataset. Within a given batch, samples were prepared together, multiplexed and sequenced on the same HiSeq lane. For the original study's pipeline: MIGEC handled the raw barcoded reads, throwing out single-read molecular identifier groups before consensus assembly and CDR3 extraction. VDJtools was used for post-analysis of the clonotype tables, with diversity normalized by down-sampling every dataset to the smallest sample size. To correct batch-related cross-sample contamination, repertoire overlap clustering matched CDR3 amino acid sequences but not nucleotide sequences. Starting from the raw public reads, TCRdb applied fastp trimming at Q25, assembled clones with MiXCR and retained in-frame beta chains. Rows merge per CDR3 protein into single entries with the most common DNA and genes. The authors' filters were not applied to this entry. The sample table contains roughly 160,000 distinct CDR3 sequences; only one count was recorded for around 36% of them. Roughly 28% of the sample is taken by the ten largest.

Notes on this clonotype: What antigen it recognizes has not been identified. Per-base quality was not reported, and no clone a single base away is much larger than it.

Interpreted using the paper, the time point label stands for: second blood draw from one MS patient after hematopoietic stem cell transplantation. TCR beta repertoires were profiled from peripheral blood of roughly 13 young patients with multiple sclerosis to demonstrate the VDJtools post-analysis software. The patients with multiple sclerosis were children and adolescents between about 6 and 17 years of age. The sequence was obtained from a girl aged 5-17 years with multiple sclerosis. Donor details come from another sample of the same person, matched by shared clones. This specimen consisted of blood, obtained after autologous hematopoietic stem cell transplantation. The chain is encoded by TRBV7-9 joined to TRBJ2-5; the central 13 bases match TRBD2. The CDR3 is CASSSGLAGMYNEQYF. The nucleotides are TGTGCCAGCAGCTCGGGACTAGCGGGGATGTACAATGAGCAGTACTTC.